Each of the 15 T cell receptor beta chains below was sequenced from the same sample in a study of cytomegalovirus exposure and HLA in healthy donors. TCRdb's copy holds only in-frame clones and misses some; the assay was immunoSEQ multiplex PCR. The sample carries 50,000 to 70,000 clones, about 95% recorded once. Sample: PBMCs. The receptors were gathered from a woman under 30 in good health and CMV-seropositive.

The chain links TRBV6-1 to TRBJ2-5; D is possibly TRBD2 (5 bases). Germline CDR1 is MNHNS and CDR2 is SASEGT. V lost 0 bases to trimming and J lost 5 bases, with 10 bases between them. The CDR3 contains 14 residues. The CDR3 sequence: CASSEARLRETQYF. The DNA of the CDR3 is TGTGCCAGCAGTGAAGCCAGACTACGTGAGACCCAGTACTTC.

The chain couples TRBV18 to TRBJ2-5, with TRBD1 identical over 7 bases. Per the germline V gene, CDR1 is KGHSH and CDR2 is LQKENI. V was pared by 3 bases and J by 1 base, with 2 bases of the junction left unmatched. The CDR3 totals 14 residues. The CDR3 DNA sequence: TGTGCCAGCTCACCCCGGGACAGCCAAGAGACCCAGTACTTC. This translates into CASSPRDSQETQYF.

This clone appeared a single time. The J gene is TRBJ1-5, the V gene TRBV7-6; D remains unclear. Looked up from germline, CDR1 is SGHVS and CDR2 is FNYEAQ. This CDR3 has 13 amino acids. V was cut by 3 bases and J by 4 bases, with 7 bases left in between. The CDR3 DNA reads TGTGCCAGCAGCTTTGACGGGAATCAGCCCCAGCATTTT. This translates into CASSFDGNQPQHF.

This chain links TRBV11-2 with TRBJ2-2; 9 bases are shared with TRBD2. Germline V gene sequence: CDR1 SGHAT, CDR2 FQNNGV. CDR3 length equals 16 residues. V lost 5 bases and J lost 0; bases outside the gene matches: 4. The CDR3 sequence is CASSPIAGANTGELFF. The CDR3 nucleotides are TGTGCCAGCAGCCCAATAGCGGGGGCGAACACCGGGGAGCTGTTTTTT.

The chain is built from TRBV7-3 and TRBJ1-1; D not certain. This CDR3 is built from 13 residues. The ends were cut back, 4 bases at V and 0 bases at J, with 6 bases in the middle. The germline gives CDR1 SGHTA, CDR2 FQGTGA. The CDR3 sequence: CASSSHMNTEAFF. The DNA of the CDR3 is TGTGCCAGCAGCTCGCACATGAACACTGAAGCTTTCTTT.

This rearrangement joins TRBV5-6 to TRBJ2-2; the D gene is possibly TRBD2 (6 bases). Germline loops: CDR1 SGHDT, CDR2 YYEEEE. This CDR3 contains 16 residues. Trimming shortened V by 0 bases and J by 1 base, and 10 bases separated the two germline ends. CDR3 loop: CASSLVGGVNTGELFF. CDR3 bases: TGTGCCAGCAGCTTGGTTGGCGGGGTGAACACCGGGGAGCTGTTTTTT.

The chain uses TRBV5-1 and TRBJ2-2; 7 bases agree with TRBD1. The trim removed 0 bases at V and 4 bases at J, leaving 6 bases unmatched. This CDR3 spans 16 amino acids. CDR1 and CDR2 (germline): SGHRS, YFSETQ. Here the CDR3 reads CASSLGWDRSTGELFF. CDR3 DNA: TGCGCCAGCAGCTTGGGATGGGACAGATCCACCGGGGAGCTGTTTTTT.

Note on this clone: At one end the junction does not follow the germline gene, possibly because of a read error. The chain is built from TRBV7-2 and TRBJ2-1, with 8 bases aligning to TRBD2. The CDR3 is 14 amino acids. CDR1 and CDR2 from the germline V gene are SGHTA and FQGNSA. The CDR3, as DNA: TGTGCCAGCAGCCTAGCGGGTAGCGGTGTAAAGCAGTTCTTC. Amino acid sequence: CASSLAGSGVKQFF. Combining the CDR3 with reference TRBV7-2 and TRBJ2-1 gives the whole variable domain GAGVSQSPSNKVTEKGKDVELRCDPISGHTALYWYRQSLGQGLEFLIYFQGNSAPDKSGLPSDRFSAERTGGSVSTLTIQRTQQEDSAVYLCASSLAGSGVKQFFGPGTRLTVL.

The chain employs TRBV7-2 and TRBJ2-1; 7 nucleotides match TRBD1. This CDR3 region has 14 residues. The junction had 10 bases not matched to a gene; V was cut back by 5 bases and J by 9 bases. CDR1 SGHTA and CDR2 FQGNSA come from the germline V gene. The CDR3 nucleotides read TGTGCCAGCAGCCTAAGACAGGGCATCGGTGAGCAGTTCTTC. It specifies CASSLRQGIGEQFF.

The chain joins TRBV7-9 to TRBJ1-1; D is perhaps TRBD1 (5 bases). V gave up 5 bases and J gave up 1 base, with 11 bases separating them. Germline CDR1 SEHNR, CDR2 FQNEAQ (reference sequence). The CDR3 is made up of 14 amino acids. Here the CDR3 reads CASSLGAKNTEAFF. CDR3 in DNA: TGTGCCAGCAGCCTAGGGGCTAAGAACACTGAAGCTTTCTTT.

The chain couples TRBV28 to TRBJ1-2, with 8 bases matching TRBD1. The junction had 5 bases not matched to a gene; V was cut back by 8 bases and J by 6 bases. Looked up from germline, CDR1 is MDHEN and CDR2 is SYDVKM. CDR3 size: 12 residues. Written as DNA, the CDR3 is TGTGCCAGCGAGCAGGGGGCTCATGGCTACACCTTC. Protein sequence: CASEQGAHGYTF.

The genes are TRBV19 and TRBJ2-2, with 11 nucleotides matching TRBD1. V lost 3 bases and J lost 6; bases outside the gene matches: 6. Per the germline V gene, CDR1 is LNHDA and CDR2 is SQIVND (reference sequence). This CDR3 has 16 residues. DNA for the CDR3: TGTGCCAGTAGTATCGGACAGGGGGCGATCGCCGGGGAGCTGTTTTTT. This translates into CASSIGQGAIAGELFF.

The chain employs TRBV7-2 and TRBJ1-1; no reliable D call. The germline V gene encodes CDR1 SGHTA and CDR2 FQGNSA. The V end was cut by 1 base, the J end by 5 bases, with 8 bases between. The CDR3 runs to 13 residues. CDR3 sequence: CASSLVSGTEAFF. Here the CDR3 DNA reads TGTGCCAGCAGCTTAGTTTCGGGGACTGAAGCTTTCTTT.

The rearrangement links TRBV18 to TRBJ1-1; D ambiguous. CDR3 length: 17 residues. Germline CDR1 reads KGHSH; CDR2 reads LQKENI. The V gene lost 6 bases and the J gene lost 0 bases, with 20 bases spanning the gap. The CDR3 bases are TGTGCCAGCTCCCAAGCCCCCTTAACAGCCATGAACACTGAAGCTTTCTTT. As protein: CASSQAPLTAMNTEAFF.

The chain combines TRBV19 with TRBJ2-5, with 10 bases that match TRBD1. Trimming at V came to 3 bases and at J to 5 bases, leaving 6 bases not matched to a gene. Germline CDR1 and CDR2: LNHDA and SQIVND (reference sequence). This CDR3 comprises 15 residues. The CDR3 loop is CASSIPGTGAETQYF. CDR3 nucleotide sequence: TGTGCCAGTAGTATCCCCGGGACAGGGGCGGAGACCCAGTACTTC.